The source of this T cell receptor (beta chain) is a study of shared clonotypes between healthy human individuals. Overall study results and limits: An expected dependence of interdonor clonotype sharing on sequencing depth was noted. Clonotypes shared by all four sorted-subset donors had higher generation probabilities than non-shared clonotypes.

Of note for this clone: No antigen is known for it.

V gave up 4 bases and J gave up 2 bases; unmatched junction bases: 4. The CDR3 loop spans 14 amino acids. Germline values: CDR1 SGDLS, CDR2 YYNGEE. CD45RO-negative, CCR7-selected cells formed the naive CD8 fraction, which excluded terminally differentiated effector memory CD45RA+ cells. All donors were Caucasian adults living in Nashville, Tennessee. It was about 190 ng DNA, 30,000 or so T cell genomes, that sorted-subset replicate PCRs used. Libraries were prepared by immunoSEQ multiplex PCR; TCRdb keeps only in-frame clonotypes and omits some of them. In the table there are about 2.1 million clones, around 95% of which are singletons.

Sequenced sample: naive CD8+ T cells from PBMCs. This receptor was taken from a man aged 18 to 35 in good health. Some clones in this sample may be carry-over from other donors' samples. The chain couples TRBV9 to TRBJ2-7; 9 bases fit TRBD2. The CDR3, as DNA: TGTGCCAGCAGCCGGACTAGCGACGCCTACGAGCAGTACTTC. Protein product: CASSRTSDAYEQYF.